Listed here are 26 T cell receptor beta chains from one sample, sequenced in a study of T cell responses to AZD1222 COVID-19 vaccine. Measured with immunoSEQ multiplex PCR; TCRdb has only the in-frame clones, and not every one. The sample includes approximately 130,000 clones, 93% of them seen just once. The source was peripheral blood, collected on day 0 of AZD1222 vaccination. Every receptor here comes from an adult in good health.

The gene calls are TRBV24-1 and TRBJ2-1, with 9 bases identical to TRBD2. V was pared by 3 bases and J by 7 bases, with 9 bases of the junction left unmatched. Per the germline V gene, CDR1 is KGHDR and CDR2 is SFDVKD. This CDR3 has 16 residues. The chain's CDR3 is CATSDRRSGGLNEQFF. The CDR3 DNA follows: TGTGCCACCAGTGATCGGAGGAGCGGGGGGCTGAATGAGCAGTTCTTC.

CDR3 in DNA: TGTGCCAGCAGCCCCTCGGGGGGATGGGAAGGCTACACCTTC. It codes for CASSPSGGWEGYTF. The chain joins TRBV6-6 to TRBJ1-2; tentative D call: TRBD1 (5 bases). CDR3 size: 14 residues. With 6 bases removed from V and 8 bases from J, the gap between germline ends came to 19 bases. Germline CDR1 MNHNY, CDR2 SVGAGI (reference sequence).

The chain uses TRBV5-4 and TRBJ1-4; tentative D call: TRBD1 (5 bases). The CDR3 totals 19 residues. V lost 3 bases, J lost 2 bases, and 23 bases lay in between. The germline gives CDR1 SGHNT, CDR2 YYREEE (reference sequence). CDR3 coding DNA: TGTGCCAGCAGCTGGAGGGGCAGGCCCGGTTGGGGGACTAATGAAAAACTGTTTTTT. Residues: CASSWRGRPGWGTNEKLFF.

V and J are TRBV24-1 and TRBJ2-5; D gene unclear. The CDR3 extends over 11 amino acids. V was pared by 3 bases and J by 5 bases, with 3 bases between. CDR1 and CDR2 (germline): KGHDR, SFDVKD. Here the CDR3 DNA reads TGTGCCACCAGTGATCGGGAGACCCAGTACTTC. Protein sequence: CATSDRETQYF.

The V call is TRBV7-9, the J call TRBJ1-1, with D maybe TRBD1 (6 bases). V gave up 7 bases and J gave up 1 base, with 16 bases separating them. This CDR3 region has 15 residues. The germline CDR1 and CDR2 sequences are SEHNR and FQNEAQ (reference sequence). CDR3 in amino acids: CASTSSIQGNTEAFF. The CDR3 DNA reads TGTGCCAGCACCTCCTCCATACAGGGGAACACTGAAGCTTTCTTT.

The chain is built from TRBV6-5 and TRBJ1-2; maybe TRBD1 (6 bases). Trimming took 2 bases from V and 4 from J, leaving 8 bases between them. CDR1 and CDR2 (germline): MNHEY, SVGAGI. This CDR3 has 13 residues. CDR3 sequence reads: CASSYGQIYGYTF. The CDR3 DNA is TGTGCCAGCAGTTACGGACAGATCTATGGCTACACCTTC.

The chain carries TRBV7-9 and TRBJ1-2, with D unresolved. The ends were cut back, 2 bases at V and 5 bases at J, with 12 bases in the middle. Germline CDR1 is SEHNR and CDR2 is FQNEAQ (reference sequence). CDR3 length: 14 residues. DNA of the CDR3: TGTGCCAGCAGCTTATCAGAAGAGTATTATGGCTACACCTTC. Its protein product is CASSLSEEYYGYTF.

The chain is built from TRBV12-3 or TRBV12-4 and TRBJ1-2; D not certain. The V end was cut by 4 bases, the J end by 7 bases, with 7 bases between. The CDR3 has 11 residues. The CDR3 region has the DNA TGTGCCAGCAGTTCGTGGGCTGGCTACACCTTC. The encoded protein is CASSSWAGYTF.

The V and J genes are TRBV9 and TRBJ2-3; 9 bases line up with TRBD2. V was clipped by 4 bases and J by 4 bases; unmatched bases: 13. The CDR3 spans 17 residues. Germline loops: CDR1 SGDLS, CDR2 YYNGEE. The CDR3 nucleotides are TGTGCCAGCAGCCCGAGAAAGGAGCGGGGGGCCCCAGATACGCAGTATTTT. It specifies CASSPRKERGAPDTQYF. The full variable domain, in which reference TRBV9 and TRBJ2-3 provide the parts outside the CDR3, is DSGVTQTPKHLITATGQRVTLRCSPRSGDLSVYWYQQSLDQGLQFLIQYYNGEERAKGNILERFSAQQFPDLHSELNLSSLELGDSALYFCASSPRKERGAPDTQYFGPGTRLTVL.

The rearrangement links TRBV19 to TRBJ1-5; D is undetermined. CDR3 length: 14 amino acids. Between the trimmed V and J ends, which lost 4 bases and 7 bases, there was a span of 14 bases. CDR1 and CDR2 from the germline V gene are LNHDA and SQIVND (reference sequence). The CDR3 sequence is CASSSGVSGQPQHF. CDR3 DNA: TGTGCCAGTAGTAGTGGGGTGTCAGGCCAGCCCCAGCATTTT.

The J gene is TRBJ1-5, the V gene TRBV19; D ambiguous. V dropped 3 bases and J dropped 4 bases, with 4 bases sitting between them. Germline V CDR1 and CDR2: LNHDA, SQIVND (reference sequence). This CDR3 region has 12 residues. The CDR3 protein is CASSMLNQPQHF. CDR3 DNA sequence: TGTGCCAGTAGTATGTTAAATCAGCCCCAGCATTTT.

The V and J genes are TRBV2 and TRBJ1-5; 11 nucleotides agree with TRBD1. Trimming cost V 6 bases and J 0 bases; bases outside gene matches: 1. This CDR3 is 15 amino acids long. From germline, CDR1 is SNHLY and CDR2 FYNNEI. CDR3 sequence (DNA): TGTGCCAGCAGCGGGACAGGGGGTAGCAATCAGCCCCAGCATTTT. Its protein product is CASSGTGGSNQPQHF.

The V call is TRBV6-5, the J call TRBJ1-3; TRBD1 might be the D (5 bases). Trimming took 1 base from V and 0 from J, leaving 7 bases between them. CDR3 size: 15 residues. Looked up from germline, CDR1 is MNHEY and CDR2 is SVGAGI. This chain's CDR3 is CASSYYDSSGNTIYF. In nucleotides, the CDR3 is TGTGCCAGCAGTTACTACGACAGCTCTGGAAACACCATATATTTT.

The rearrangement links TRBV5-6 to TRBJ1-6; D possibly corresponds to TRBD1 (6 bases). The CDR3 spans 15 residues. The V end lost 0 bases, the J end lost 9 bases, and 13 bases lay between the germline ends. The germline gives CDR1 SGHDT, CDR2 YYEEEE. The DNA for the CDR3 is TGTGCCAGCAGCTTGGGGGCAGGGGTGAGTTCACCCCTCCACTTT. Translation gives CASSLGAGVSSPLHF.

This clone has just one count. V gene TRBV2 combines with J gene TRBJ1-6, with a tentative D call TRBD1 (5 bases). CDR1 and CDR2 from the germline V gene are SNHLY and FYNNEI. Deletions cut 8 bases from V and 0 bases from J, with 8 bases between. The CDR3 has 14 residues. The CDR3 DNA follows: TGTGCCAGCGGCGACAGCTCCTATAATTCACCCCTCCACTTT. It translates to CASGDSSYNSPLHF.

This chain uses TRBV11-2 with TRBJ1-1, with D hard to call. V lost 0 bases to trimming and J lost 8 bases, with 7 bases between them. This CDR3 comprises 12 residues. Per germline, CDR1 SGHAT and CDR2 FQNNGV. The CDR3 sequence is CASSLDLGEAFF. The CDR3 DNA follows: TGTGCCAGCAGCTTAGATTTAGGCGAAGCTTTCTTT.

This clone came up a few times. The chain links TRBV7-9 to TRBJ1-1; 7 bases agree with TRBD1. With V trimmed by 5 bases and J by 10 bases, 13 bases remained unmatched. Germline V gene lookup returns CDR1 SEHNR and CDR2 FQNEAQ (reference sequence). The CDR3 spans 14 residues. The CDR3 nucleotides are TGTGCCAGCAGCACTAGCGGACAGGCCGGGAGAGCTTTCTTT. It is translated as CASSTSGQAGRAFF.

This clone was seen once. The chain uses TRBV5-1 and TRBJ1-1; a weak D match, TRBD1 (5 bases). Trimming pared 2 bases from V and 7 bases from J, leaving 18 bases between. Germline values: CDR1 SGHRS, CDR2 YFSETQ. The CDR3 has 15 residues. CDR3 nucleotide sequence: TGCGCCAGCAGCTTAAACCTCGGGACCACCCTTGAAGCTTTCTTT. Amino acid sequence: CASSLNLGTTLEAFF.

The rearrangement joins TRBV11-2 to TRBJ1-1, with D possibly being TRBD1 (5 bases). Trimming stripped 2 bases from V and 5 bases from J, with 12 bases between. The CDR3 runs 14 residues. The V gene's germline CDR1 is SGHAT and CDR2 FQNNGV. The chain's CDR3 is CASSLRPGSTEAFF. The CDR3 bases are TGTGCCAGCAGCTTACGGCCAGGGAGTACTGAAGCTTTCTTT.

This chain joins TRBV28 and TRBJ2-3; no definite D call. The CDR3 contains 12 residues. Germline CDR1 reads MDHEN; CDR2 reads SYDVKM. V was shortened by 6 bases and J by 4 bases, with 8 bases between the two germline ends. DNA for the CDR3: TGTGCCAGCAGGCCAATGGCAGATACGCAGTATTTT. It encodes CASRPMADTQYF.

The V gene is TRBV19, the J gene TRBJ1-1, with 9 bases identical to TRBD1. Unmatched junction bases numbered 3, after V lost 3 bases and J lost 1 base. Germline loops: CDR1 LNHDA, CDR2 SQIVND (reference sequence). The CDR3 loop spans 15 amino acids. CDR3 amino acids: CASSITGGANTEAFF. The CDR3 DNA is TGTGCCAGTAGTATCACAGGGGGCGCGAACACTGAAGCTTTCTTT.

This chain links TRBV12-3 or TRBV12-4 with TRBJ1-6; D gene uncertain. The CDR3 has 13 amino acids. Trimming stripped 3 bases from V and 7 bases from J, with 7 bases between. The CDR3 DNA follows: TGTGCCAGCAGTTTTCAGGAAAATTCACCCCTCCACTTT. Protein sequence: CASSFQENSPLHF.

This clone is a singleton in its sample. The gene calls are TRBV2 and TRBJ1-2; D call uncertain. The CDR3 contains 15 residues. Germline V gives CDR1 SNHLY, CDR2 FYNNEI. Trimming stripped 0 bases from V and 1 base from J, with 9 bases between. CDR3 DNA sequence: TGTGCCAGCAGTGAAGCGCGGCAATTTAACTATGGCTACACCTTC. Amino acids: CASSEARQFNYGYTF.

The chain recombines TRBV6-2 or TRBV6-3 with TRBJ1-1; TRBD1 agrees at 9 bases. This CDR3 comprises 14 residues. CDR1 and CDR2 (germline): MNHEY, SVGEGT. V shed 5 bases and J 4 bases; nucleotides not matched to a gene: 5. The CDR3 nucleotides are TGTGCCAGCAGTCGGGGGACAGGGCCCACTGAAGCTTTCTTT. This codes for CASSRGTGPTEAFF.

The chain is built from TRBV11-3 and TRBJ2-1; a weak D match, TRBD2 (5 bases). In germline, CDR1 is SGHNT, CDR2 YENEEA. The CDR3 is made up of 13 amino acids. V was cut by 5 bases and J by 7 bases, with 12 bases left in between. CDR3 loop: CASSPRLRNEQFF. The CDR3, as DNA: TGTGCCAGCAGCCCGCGACTAAGGAATGAGCAGTTCTTC. Full variable domain (rest looked up from reference TRBV11-3 and TRBJ2-1): EAGVVQSPRYKIIEKKQPVAFWCNPISGHNTLYWYLQNLGQGPELLIRYENEEAVDDSQLPKDRFSAERLKGVDSTLKIQPAELGDSAVYLCASSPRLRNEQFFGPGTRLTVL.

This chain uses TRBV27 with TRBJ1-2, with D uncertain. Germline CDR1 reads MNHEY; CDR2 reads SMNVEV (reference sequence). V lost 2 bases, J lost 4 bases, and 11 bases lay in between. CDR3 size: 14 residues. CDR3 amino acids: CASSLKGIGYGYTF. DNA of the CDR3: TGTGCCAGCAGTTTAAAGGGTATAGGCTATGGCTACACCTTC.